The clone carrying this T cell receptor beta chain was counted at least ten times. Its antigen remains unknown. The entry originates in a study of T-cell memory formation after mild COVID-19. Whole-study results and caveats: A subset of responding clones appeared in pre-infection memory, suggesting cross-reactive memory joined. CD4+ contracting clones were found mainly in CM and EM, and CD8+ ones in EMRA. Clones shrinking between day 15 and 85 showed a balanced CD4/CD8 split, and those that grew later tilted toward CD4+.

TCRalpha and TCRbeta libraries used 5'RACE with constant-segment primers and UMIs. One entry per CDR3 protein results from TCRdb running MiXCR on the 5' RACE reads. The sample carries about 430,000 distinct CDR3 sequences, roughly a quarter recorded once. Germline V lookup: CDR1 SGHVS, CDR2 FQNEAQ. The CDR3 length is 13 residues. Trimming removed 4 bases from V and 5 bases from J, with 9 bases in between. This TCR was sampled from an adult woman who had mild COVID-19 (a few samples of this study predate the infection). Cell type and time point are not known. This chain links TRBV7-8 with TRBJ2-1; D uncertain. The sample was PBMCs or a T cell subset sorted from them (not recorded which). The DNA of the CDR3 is TGTGCCAGCAGCTCGGGCCCCCACAATGAGCAGTTCTTC. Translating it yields CASSSGPHNEQFF.